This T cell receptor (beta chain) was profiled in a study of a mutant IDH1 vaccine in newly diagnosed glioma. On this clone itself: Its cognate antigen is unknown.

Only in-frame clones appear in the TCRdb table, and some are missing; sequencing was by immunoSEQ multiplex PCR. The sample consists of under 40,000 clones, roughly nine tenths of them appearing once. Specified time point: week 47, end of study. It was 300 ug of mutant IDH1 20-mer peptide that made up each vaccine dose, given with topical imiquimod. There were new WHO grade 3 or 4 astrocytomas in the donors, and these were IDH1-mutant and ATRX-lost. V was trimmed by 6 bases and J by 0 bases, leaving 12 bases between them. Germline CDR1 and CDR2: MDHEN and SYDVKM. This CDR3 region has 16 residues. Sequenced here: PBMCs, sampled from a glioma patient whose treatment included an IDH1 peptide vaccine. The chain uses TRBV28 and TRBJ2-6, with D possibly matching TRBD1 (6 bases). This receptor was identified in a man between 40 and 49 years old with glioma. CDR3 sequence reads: CASSPDRSSGANVLTF. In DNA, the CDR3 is TGTGCCAGCAGCCCCGACAGGTCCTCTGGGGCCAACGTCCTGACTTTC.